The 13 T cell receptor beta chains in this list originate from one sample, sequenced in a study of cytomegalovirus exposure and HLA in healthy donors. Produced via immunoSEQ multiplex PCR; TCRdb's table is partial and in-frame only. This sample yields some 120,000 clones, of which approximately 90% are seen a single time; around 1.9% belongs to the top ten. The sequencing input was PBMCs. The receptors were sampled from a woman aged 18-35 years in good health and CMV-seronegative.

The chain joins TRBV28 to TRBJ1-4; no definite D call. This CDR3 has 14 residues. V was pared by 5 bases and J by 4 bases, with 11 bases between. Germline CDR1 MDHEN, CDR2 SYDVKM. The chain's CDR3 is CASSTIRGNEKLFF. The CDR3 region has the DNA TGTGCCAGCAGTACCATCCGGGGTAATGAAAAACTGTTTTTT.

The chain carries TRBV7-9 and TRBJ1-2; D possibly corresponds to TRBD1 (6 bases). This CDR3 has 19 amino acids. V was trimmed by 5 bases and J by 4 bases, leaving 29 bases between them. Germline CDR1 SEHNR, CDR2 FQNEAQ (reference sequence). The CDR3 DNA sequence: TGTGCCAGCAGCCCGGAACTCGGACAGACTTCCTCCTTTAGCTATGGCTACACCTTC. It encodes CASSPELGQTSSFSYGYTF. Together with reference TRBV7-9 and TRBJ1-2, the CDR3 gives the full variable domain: DTGVSQNPRHKITKRGQNVTFRCDPISEHNRLYWYRQTLGQGPEFLTYFQNEAQLEKSRLLSDRFSAERPKGSFSTLEIQRTEQGDSAMYLCASSPELGQTSSFSYGYTFGSGTRLTVV.

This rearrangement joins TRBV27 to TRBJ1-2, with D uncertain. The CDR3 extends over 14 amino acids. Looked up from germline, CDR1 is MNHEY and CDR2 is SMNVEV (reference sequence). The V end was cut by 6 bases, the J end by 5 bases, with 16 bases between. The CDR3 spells CASSPGRTYYGYTF. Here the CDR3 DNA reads TGTGCCAGCAGCCCCGGGAGGACGTATTATGGCTACACCTTC.

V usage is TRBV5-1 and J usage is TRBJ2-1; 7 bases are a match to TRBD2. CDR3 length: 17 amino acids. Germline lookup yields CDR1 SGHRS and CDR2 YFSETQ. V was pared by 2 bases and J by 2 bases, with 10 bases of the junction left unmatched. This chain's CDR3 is CASSFGSSGLAYNEQFF. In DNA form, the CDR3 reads TGCGCCAGCAGCTTCGGTTCATCCGGACTAGCCTACAATGAGCAGTTCTTC.

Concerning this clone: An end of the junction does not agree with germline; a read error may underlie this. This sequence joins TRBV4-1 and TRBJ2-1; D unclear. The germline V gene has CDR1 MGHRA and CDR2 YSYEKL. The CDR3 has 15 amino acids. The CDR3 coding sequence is TGCGCCAGCAGCCACCCAGCGAAGAGTTACATTGAGCAGTTCTTC. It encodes CASSHPAKSYIEQFF.

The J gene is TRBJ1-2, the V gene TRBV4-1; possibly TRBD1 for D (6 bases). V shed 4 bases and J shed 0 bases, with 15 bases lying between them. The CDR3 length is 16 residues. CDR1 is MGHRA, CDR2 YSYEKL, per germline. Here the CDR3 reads CASSRASGTSNYGYTF. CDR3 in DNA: TGCGCCAGCAGCCGAGCCTCCGGGACATCTAACTATGGCTACACCTTC.

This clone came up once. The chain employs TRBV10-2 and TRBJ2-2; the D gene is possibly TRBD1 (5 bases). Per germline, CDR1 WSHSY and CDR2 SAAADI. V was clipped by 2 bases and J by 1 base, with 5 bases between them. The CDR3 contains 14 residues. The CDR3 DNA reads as TGCGCCAGCAGTGAGACAGGGAACACCGGGGAGCTGTTTTTT. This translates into CASSETGNTGELFF.

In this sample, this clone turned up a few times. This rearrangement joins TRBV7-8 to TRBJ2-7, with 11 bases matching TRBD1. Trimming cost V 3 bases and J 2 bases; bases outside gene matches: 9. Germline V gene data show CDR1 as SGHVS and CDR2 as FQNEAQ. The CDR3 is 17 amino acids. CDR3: CASSFTSGTGGAYEQYF. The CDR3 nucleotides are TGTGCCAGCAGCTTCACCTCCGGGACAGGGGGGGCCTACGAGCAGTACTTC.

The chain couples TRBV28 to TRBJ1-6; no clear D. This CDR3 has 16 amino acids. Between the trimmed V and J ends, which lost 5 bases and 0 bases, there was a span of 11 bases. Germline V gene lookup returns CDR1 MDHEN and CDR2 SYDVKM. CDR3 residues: CASSSGGSSYNSPLHF. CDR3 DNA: TGTGCCAGCAGTAGTGGTGGGAGCTCCTATAATTCACCCCTCCACTTT.

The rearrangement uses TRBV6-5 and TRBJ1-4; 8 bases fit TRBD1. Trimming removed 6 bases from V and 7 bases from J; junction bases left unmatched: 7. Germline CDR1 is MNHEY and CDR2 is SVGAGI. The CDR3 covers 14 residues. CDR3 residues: CASSPDRVTEKLFF. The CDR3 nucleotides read TGTGCCAGCAGCCCGGACAGGGTTACTGAAAAACTGTTTTTT.

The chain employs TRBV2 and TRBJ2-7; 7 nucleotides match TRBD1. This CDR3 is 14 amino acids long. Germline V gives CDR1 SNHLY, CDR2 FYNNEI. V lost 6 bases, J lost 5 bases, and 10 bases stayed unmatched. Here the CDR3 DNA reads TGTGCCAGCAGCGCCGACAGGGAAGGGAACGAGCAGTACTTC. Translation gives CASSADREGNEQYF.

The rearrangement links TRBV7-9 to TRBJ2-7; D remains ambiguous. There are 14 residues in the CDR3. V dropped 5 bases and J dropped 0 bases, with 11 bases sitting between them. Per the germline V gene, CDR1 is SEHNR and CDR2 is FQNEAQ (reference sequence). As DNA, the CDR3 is TGTGCCAGCAGCCAAGGAAGGAGCTCCTACGAGCAGTACTTC. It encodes CASSQGRSSYEQYF.

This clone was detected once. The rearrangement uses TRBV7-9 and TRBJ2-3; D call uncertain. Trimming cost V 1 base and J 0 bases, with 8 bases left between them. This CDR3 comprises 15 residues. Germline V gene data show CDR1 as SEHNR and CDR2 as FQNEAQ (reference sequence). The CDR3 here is CASSLGSSSTDTQYF. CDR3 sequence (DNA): TGTGCCAGCAGCTTAGGGAGCTCCAGCACAGATACGCAGTATTTT.